These 5 T cell receptor beta chains share one sample of origin, sequenced in a study of T cell responses to AZD1222 COVID-19 vaccine. Some clones are missing from TCRdb's copy, which holds only in-frame ones; the method was immunoSEQ multiplex PCR. The data show about 140,000 clones, approximately 88% seen once. This material consisted of peripheral blood, taken 28 days after the second dose of the MenACWY control vaccine. The source is an adult who received the MenACWY meningococcal vaccine as a control.

This sequence joins TRBV7-6 and TRBJ1-5, with D maybe TRBD1 (6 bases). V lost 5 bases, J lost 7 bases, and 24 bases lay in between. The CDR3 loop spans 17 amino acids. CDR1 SGHVS and CDR2 FNYEAQ come from the germline V gene. The CDR3 loop reads CASSLFPRGARGQPQHF. The DNA for the CDR3 is TGTGCCAGCAGCCTTTTCCCGAGGGGGGCGAGAGGACAGCCCCAGCATTTT.

This clone was counted once. V is TRBV19 and J is TRBJ1-2; 9 bases map to TRBD1. In germline, CDR1 is LNHDA, CDR2 SQIVND (reference sequence). Trimming took 7 bases from V and 5 from J; bases not matched to a gene: 5. The CDR3 totals 13 residues. This CDR3 is CASTRGTGYGYTF. The CDR3 DNA reads as TGTGCCAGTACCCGAGGGACAGGGTATGGCTACACCTTC.

This clone has a handful of counts. The V gene is TRBV4-3, the J gene TRBJ2-3; 12 bases map to TRBD2. V lost 4 bases to trimming and J lost 1 base; unmatched junction nucleotides: 6. The CDR3 contains 17 residues. Germline-derived CDR1 and CDR2 are LGHNA and YSLEER. CDR3 region: CASSRLAGGPGTDTQYF. In DNA, the CDR3 is TGCGCCAGCAGCCGCCTAGCGGGAGGGCCGGGCACAGATACGCAGTATTTT.

The chain links TRBV6-5 to TRBJ1-5; D is uncertain. CDR1 is MNHEY and CDR2 is SVGAGI in the germline V gene. V was clipped by 7 bases and J by 1 base, with 11 bases between them. This CDR3 comprises 14 residues. The CDR3 bases are TGTGCCAGCACCTCCTCTAGGAGCAATCAGCCCCAGCATTTT. Translating it yields CASTSSRSNQPQHF.

Of note for this clone: At one end, the junction sequence differs from germline, possibly due to a read error. The chain joins TRBV7-7 to TRBJ2-5; TRBD1 is a possible D gene (5 bases). This CDR3 comprises 14 residues. From germline, CDR1 is SSHAT and CDR2 FNYEAQ (reference sequence). The CDR3 reads CASSLAPRAETQYF. CDR3 DNA: TGTGCTAGCAGCTTAGCTCCCAGGGCAGAGACCCAGTACTTC.